Listed below are T cell receptor beta chains from one sample, sequenced in a study of blood T cells in healthy people across ages. MiXCR, applied by TCRdb to the 5' RACE reads, yields one record per CDR3 protein. The sample records 800,000 or so distinct CDR3 sequences, more than 20% being singletons. The sample was also linked to a second study, of T cells of mothers and their children.

The sample taken for sequencing was blood. These receptors all come from a boy aged 5 to 17 in good health. The CDR3 runs from the conserved cysteine through the conserved F or W. The D gene is left open where the match is weak. The size field is filled for only some rows; it gives once, few, many or a size class.

j_call clone_size v_call d_call cdr3_nt cdr3_aa
TRBJ2-2 many TRBV11-2 . TGTGCCAGCAGCTTAGATCGGGGCAGGAACACCGGGGAGCTGTTTTTT CASSLDRGRNTGELFF
TRBJ2-5 few TRBV15 TRBD2 TGTGCCACCAGCAGAGGGGGGGGGTGGTGGGAGACCCAGTACTTC CATSRGGGWWETQYF
TRBJ2-1 . TRBV12-3/TRBV12-4 TRBD2 TGTGCCAGCAGTTTATTAGGACTAGCGACCAATGAGCAGTTCTTC CASSLLGLATNEQFF
TRBJ2-6 . TRBV4-1 . TGCGCCAGCAGCCAAGGGAAAGGGACCGGGGCCAACGTCCTGACTTTC CASSQGKGTGANVLTF
TRBJ1-5 few TRBV2 . TGTGCCAGCACCGAAGGACGGGGCAATCAGCCCCAGCATTTT CASTEGRGNQPQHF
TRBJ2-7 . TRBV6-2/TRBV6-3 . TGTGCCAGCAGTTACTTAGATAACTACGAGCAGTACTTC CASSYLDNYEQYF
TRBJ2-6 . TRBV5-4 . TGTGCCAGCAGCTTGCGCCAGTCTGGGGCCAACGTCCTGACTTTC CASSLRQSGANVLTF
TRBJ2-7 few TRBV29-1 TRBD1 TGCAGCGTCGGACAGGACTACGAGCAGTACTTC CSVGQDYEQYF
TRBJ2-1 . TRBV9 . TGTGCCAGCAGCGTAGGGAGCGGCCGGACCTACAATGAGCAGTTCTTC CASSVGSGRTYNEQFF
TRBJ2-7 . TRBV6-2/TRBV6-3 . TGTGCCAGCAGTTACTCGGGGACACTGTCCTACGAGCAGTACTTC CASSYSGTLSYEQYF
TRBJ2-3 few TRBV28 TRBD2 TGTGCCAGCAGACCCCCACTAGCGGAGGTCCGGTGGGCAGATACGCAGTATTTT CASRPPLAEVRWADTQYF
TRBJ2-5 . TRBV5-1 . TGCGCCAGCACCTACCGGGACAACCAAGAGACCCAGTACTTC CASTYRDNQETQYF
TRBJ2-5 . TRBV10-3 . TGTGCCATCAGTCATGGACAGAACCAAGAGACCCAGTACTTC CAISHGQNQETQYF
TRBJ2-3 few TRBV27 . TGTGCCAGCAGTTTCGTTACTCAGGACTCTAGGGATACGCAGTATTTT CASSFVTQDSRDTQYF
TRBJ2-2 . TRBV29-1 . TGCAGCGTTGTAGATGATACTAGTATCGGCGGGGAGCTGTTTTTT CSVVDDTSIGGELFF
TRBJ2-5 . TRBV28 . TGTGCCAGCAGTTCCGTGGGCTTACAAGAGACCCAGTACTTC CASSSVGLQETQYF
TRBJ1-1 few TRBV7-3 . TGTGCCAGCAGCTTTTCACGGGAGACTGAAGCTTTCTTT CASSFSRETEAFF
TRBJ2-5 . TRBV19 . TGTGCCAGTAGTTCAGGACATGGGCAAGAGACCCAGTACTTC CASSSGHGQETQYF
TRBJ1-2 once TRBV12-3/TRBV12-4 TRBD1 TGTGCCAGCGGACAGGGGTTAGACTACGGCTACACCTTC CASGQGLDYGYTF
TRBJ1-3 few TRBV11-2 TRBD1 TGTGCCAGCAGCGACAGGGGGCTTGGAAACACCATATATTTT CASSDRGLGNTIYF
TRBJ2-3 few TRBV28 . TGTGCCAGCAGTCCTTCCGACGCCCTCGATACGCAGTATTTT CASSPSDALDTQYF
TRBJ2-1 few TRBV18 . TGTGCCAGCTCACTGTCAGGGAAACCCTACAATGAGCAGTTCTTC CASSLSGKPYNEQFF
TRBJ2-5 . TRBV25-1 TRBD2 TGTGCCAGCAGTGAATATTGGGGGGGACAAGAGACCCAGTACTTC CASSEYWGGQETQYF
TRBJ2-7 few TRBV6-5 TRBD1 TGTGCCAGCAGTTACTCGAGCGGACAGGGGGCACTCGACGAGCAGTACTTC CASSYSSGQGALDEQYF
TRBJ2-3 . TRBV6-2/TRBV6-3 TRBD2 TGTGCCAGCAGTTATATGGCTAGCGGGGGTGATACGCAGTATTTT CASSYMASGGDTQYF
TRBJ1-6 . TRBV6-5 TRBD1 TGTGCCAGCAGCCCTCGGACAGGGTCGGATTCACCCCTCCACTTT CASSPRTGSDSPLHF
TRBJ1-5 few TRBV29-1 TRBD1 TGCAGCGTCGGACAGGGGGGCAATCAGCCCCAGCATTTT CSVGQGGNQPQHF
TRBJ2-3 . TRBV7-3 . TGTGCCAGCAAGAAGGGGGGGGCAGATACGCAGTATTTT CASKKGGADTQYF
TRBJ1-1 few TRBV12-3/TRBV12-4 . TGTGCCAGCAGTCTGGGGAGATTCCGAGTCAACACTGAAGCTTTCTTT CASSLGRFRVNTEAFF
TRBJ2-7 . TRBV5-6 . TGTGCCAGCAGCTTTATCGGCGGGATGTCGTACGAGCAGTACTTC CASSFIGGMSYEQYF
TRBJ2-1 few TRBV5-6 TRBD2 TGTGCCAGCAGCTTGGCGGGAGGAACGAATGAGCAGTTCTTC CASSLAGGTNEQFF
TRBJ1-1 few TRBV5-1 TRBD1 TGCGCCAGCAGCTGGGGGTTCATGACAGGGTTGAACACTGAAGCTTTCTTT CASSWGFMTGLNTEAFF
TRBJ1-4 few TRBV4-3 . TGCGCCAGCAGTCGTCAACAGGGTTATGAAAAACTGTTTTTT CASSRQQGYEKLFF
TRBJ2-1 few TRBV29-1 TRBD1 TGCAGCGTTTCGGGACAGGCCCTCAATGAGCAGTTCTTC CSVSGQALNEQFF
TRBJ2-1 . TRBV29-1 . TGCAGCGTTGAAGATGGTGGAGTCGTGGTCTATGAGCAGTTCTTC CSVEDGGVVVYEQFF
TRBJ2-5 . TRBV6-5 . TGTGCCAGCAGTTATAATGGTGGGGGTGAGACCCAGTACTTC CASSYNGGGETQYF
TRBJ2-3 . TRBV2 . TGTGCCAGCAGGTGGAGGGGGGGCACAGATGCGCAGTATTTT CASRWRGGTDAQYF
TRBJ2-7 few TRBV29-1 . TGCAGCGTTGAGGATGGGGGACCCTACGAGCAGTACTTC CSVEDGGPYEQYF
TRBJ2-5 few TRBV30 . TGTGCCTGGAGTGTACGGCGGGGTCAAGAGACCCAGTACTTC CAWSVRRGQETQYF
TRBJ2-5 few TRBV15 . TGTGCCACCAGCAGACGCCTCCGACAGGAAGAGACCCAGTACTTC CATSRRLRQEETQYF
TRBJ1-2 few TRBV29-1 . TGCAGCGTTGGAGGCCGTTGGAACTATGGCTACACCTTC CSVGGRWNYGYTF
TRBJ2-3 few TRBV11-3 TRBD1 TGTGCCAGCAGCGGCGCGACAGGGGATACGCAGTATTTT CASSGATGDTQYF
TRBJ2-7 many TRBV20-1 TRBD2 TGCAGTGCTAATCCCACTAGCGTGCCGTCCTACGAGCAGTACTTC CSANPTSVPSYEQYF